The 32 T cell receptor beta chains in this list originate from one sample, sequenced in a study of T cell responses to AZD1222 COVID-19 vaccine. Profiling relied on immunoSEQ multiplex PCR, and the TCRdb table lists in-frame clones only, not all of them. In the table there are 100,000 to 150,000 clones, 87% of which are singletons. The sample was peripheral blood, taken on day 0 of AZD1222 vaccination. The receptors stem from an adult in good health.

The chain carries TRBV4-3 and TRBJ2-7; TRBD1 is a possible D gene (5 bases). The CDR3 is 13 residues long. Per the germline V gene, CDR1 is LGHNA and CDR2 is YSLEER. Trimming shortened V by 4 bases and J by 1 base, and 8 bases separated the two germline ends. CDR3 sequence (DNA): TGCGCCAGCAGCCGATCAGGGTCCTACGAGCAGTACTTC. Translating it yields CASSRSGSYEQYF.

The rearrangement joins TRBV19 to TRBJ1-1; TRBD1 matches 9 bases. The V gene's germline CDR1 is LNHDA and CDR2 SQIVND (reference sequence). The length of the CDR3 is 15 residues. With V trimmed by 4 bases and J by 4 bases, 7 bases remained unmatched. As DNA, the CDR3 is TGTGCCAGTAGTAGGTCGACAGGGGGGTTCACTGAAGCTTTCTTT. Its translation: CASSRSTGGFTEAFF.

The rearrangement joins TRBV14 to TRBJ2-7, with D possibly TRBD1 on 6 matching bases. CDR1 and CDR2 (germline): SGHDN, FVKESK. The CDR3 totals 16 residues. Trimming took 4 bases from V and 4 from J, leaving 20 bases between them. CDR3: CASSPGARSRFYEQYF. The CDR3 DNA is TGTGCCAGCAGCCCAGGGGCGAGGAGCCGCTTTTACGAGCAGTACTTC.

Only one count was recorded for this clone. V and J are TRBV2 and TRBJ1-3, with D unresolved. CDR1 and CDR2 (germline): SNHLY, FYNNEI. This CDR3 is 15 amino acids long. V was shortened by 5 bases and J by 0 bases, with 11 bases between the two germline ends. The CDR3 DNA is TGTGCCAGCAGTCCCACAGCTAACTCTGGAAACACCATATATTTT. Protein: CASSPTANSGNTIYF.

The chain uses TRBV27 and TRBJ2-5; unclear D gene. The CDR3 contains 16 residues. Trimming took 2 bases from V and 1 from J, leaving 14 bases between them. Germline V gives CDR1 MNHEY, CDR2 SMNVEV (reference sequence). CDR3 sequence: CASSLGSPGPQETQYF. In nucleotides, the CDR3 is TGTGCCAGCAGTTTAGGCTCTCCTGGCCCCCAAGAGACCCAGTACTTC.

The rearrangement joins TRBV6-5 to TRBJ1-4, with a possible D match to TRBD1 (5 bases). Germline V gene sequence: CDR1 MNHEY, CDR2 SVGAGI. With 6 bases removed from V and 4 bases from J, the gap between germline ends came to 12 bases. The CDR3 has 14 amino acids. The CDR3 nucleotides are TGTGCCAGCAGAGCAGGGTCCATTAATGAAAAACTGTTTTTT. Its translation is CASRAGSINEKLFF.

The chain uses TRBV3-1 (or the pseudogene TRBV3-2) and TRBJ1-3, with unresolved D. The V gene lost 4 bases and the J gene lost 0 bases, with 7 bases spanning the gap. The germline gives CDR1 LGHDT, CDR2 YNNKEL (reference sequence). The CDR3 totals 14 residues. The DNA for the CDR3 is TGTGCCAGCAGCCGGCGGAGCTCTGGAAACACCATATATTTT. This sequence encodes CASSRRSSGNTIYF.

The rearrangement links TRBV7-3 to TRBJ2-1; no definite D call. Trimming took off 2 bases at V and 2 bases at J, with 4 bases between the two ends. The CDR3 consists of 13 residues. Germline CDR1 SGHTA, CDR2 FQGTGA. The DNA for the CDR3 is TGTGCCAGCAGCTTAGGGACCTACAATGAGCAGTTCTTC. Translating gives CASSLGTYNEQFF.

This chain links TRBV24-1 with TRBJ2-3; 10 bases align to TRBD2. Germline V lookup: CDR1 KGHDR, CDR2 SFDVKD. Losses at the gene ends were 1 base for V and 6 bases for J; bases not matched to a gene: 0. CDR3 length: 14 amino acids. The DNA of the CDR3 is TGTGCCACCAGTGATTTTAGCGGGGGGGATACGCAGTATTTT. Encoded protein: CATSDFSGGDTQYF.

The chain joins TRBV7-2 to TRBJ2-7, with D unclear. Germline CDR1 and CDR2: SGHTA and FQGNSA. V lost 3 bases and J lost 2, with 17 bases in between. CDR3 size: 16 residues. The CDR3 DNA is TGTGCCAGCAGCTTTGCTATAGGGTCTCCCCCCTACGAGCAGTACTTC. Protein: CASSFAIGSPPYEQYF. Based on the CDR3 plus reference TRBV7-2 and TRBJ2-7, the full variable domain is GAGVSQSPSNKVTEKGKDVELRCDPISGHTALYWYRQSLGQGLEFLIYFQGNSAPDKSGLPSDRFSAERTGGSVSTLTIQRTQQEDSAVYLCASSFAIGSPPYEQYFGPGTRLTVT.

The chain carries TRBV19 and TRBJ2-7, with D perhaps matching TRBD1 (6 bases). The V gene lost 1 base and the J gene lost 0 bases, with 19 bases spanning the gap. Germline loops: CDR1 LNHDA, CDR2 SQIVND (reference sequence). This CDR3 is built from 18 residues. In DNA form, the CDR3 reads TGTGCCAGTAGTATAGGAGGACAGTCGCTGTCTTTCTCCTACGAGCAGTACTTC. Amino acids: CASSIGGQSLSFSYEQYF.

The J gene is TRBJ2-1, the V gene TRBV4-3; TRBD2 matches at 8 bases. Germline V CDR1 and CDR2: LGHNA, YSLEER. The CDR3 contains 15 residues. The ends lost 2 bases at V and 4 bases at J; junction bases unmatched: 4. CDR3 coding DNA: TGCGCCAGCAGCCAAAACAGCGGGGGATACAATGAGCAGTTCTTC. As protein: CASSQNSGGYNEQFF.

This chain uses TRBV28 with TRBJ1-2; 8 bases match TRBD1. CDR1 is MDHEN, CDR2 SYDVKM, per germline. This CDR3 contains 17 residues. V lost 8 bases and J lost 6; bases outside the gene matches: 20. In DNA, the CDR3 is TGTGCCAGCGAAAACGGCAGGGGGCAAAGTCGACTCAATGGCTACACCTTC. Its protein is CASENGRGQSRLNGYTF.

The chain carries TRBV6-5 and TRBJ1-4, with 10 bases lining up with TRBD1. J gave up 7 bases and V 5 bases, and 4 bases lay outside the gene matches. CDR3 size: 14 residues. Germline V CDR1 and CDR2: MNHEY, SVGAGI. CDR3 DNA sequence: TGTGCCAGCAGTAAAAGGACAGGGGGTGAAAAACTGTTTTTT. It yields the protein CASSKRTGGEKLFF.

The V and J genes are TRBV9 and TRBJ2-1; 10 bases match TRBD2. CDR1 and CDR2 from the germline V gene are SGDLS and YYNGEE. The CDR3 has 17 residues. The junction had 7 bases not matched to a gene; V was cut back by 3 bases and J by 1 base. The CDR3 loop is CASSGTSGVWSYNEQFF. The DNA of the CDR3 is TGTGCCAGCAGCGGAACTAGCGGGGTATGGTCCTACAATGAGCAGTTCTTC.

A single count supports this clone. The chain has TRBV10-3 and TRBJ2-1; 15 nucleotides agree with TRBD2. Germline V gene lookup returns CDR1 ENHRY and CDR2 SYGVKD. This CDR3 has 20 amino acids. V lost 7 bases, J lost 0 bases, and 13 bases stayed unmatched. The CDR3 reads CAITKGGLAGGLSSYNEQFF. The CDR3 DNA reads as TGTGCCATCACCAAAGGGGGACTAGCGGGGGGCCTGTCCTCCTACAATGAGCAGTTCTTC.

The CDR3 reads CASRGQGAREGGYTF. In DNA form, the CDR3 reads TGTGCCAGTAGGGGACAGGGGGCGCGAGAGGGTGGCTACACCTTC. The chain is built from TRBV19 and TRBJ1-2; 12 bases map to TRBD1. This CDR3 comprises 15 residues. Trimming removed 6 bases from V and 7 bases from J; junction bases left unmatched: 9. From germline, CDR1 is LNHDA and CDR2 SQIVND (reference sequence).

V gene TRBV9 combines with J gene TRBJ2-3; a weak D match, TRBD2 (6 bases). The CDR3 runs 16 residues. Germline lookup yields CDR1 SGDLS and CDR2 YYNGEE. V lost 1 base and J 1 base, leaving 13 bases between the germline ends. CDR3 protein: CASSVNIGGGTDTQYF. The CDR3 bases are TGTGCCAGCAGCGTAAACATCGGGGGAGGCACAGATACGCAGTATTTT.

The chain's CDR3 is CAGRSGQGTDTQYF. CDR3 bases: TGTGCCGGCCGGTCGGGCCAGGGCACAGATACGCAGTATTTT. The V call is TRBV10-3, the J call TRBJ2-3; D remains unclear. The CDR3 spans 14 residues. Trimming shortened V by 11 bases and J by 1 base, and 16 bases separated the two germline ends. Germline V gene sequence: CDR1 ENHRY, CDR2 SYGVKD.

The J gene is TRBJ1-2, the V gene TRBV4-1; tentative D call: TRBD1 (5 bases). V lost 1 base, J lost 2 bases, and 20 bases lay in between. CDR3 size: 18 residues. Per the germline V gene, CDR1 is MGHRA and CDR2 is YSYEKL. DNA of the CDR3: TGCGCCAGCAGCCAAGTTGGCGGCAGGGTAGGGGACAACTATGGCTACACCTTC. Encoded protein: CASSQVGGRVGDNYGYTF.

The rearrangement links TRBV2 to TRBJ1-6; 9 nucleotides line up with TRBD1. The J segment lost 7 bases and the V segment lost 9 bases, leaving 7 bases of the junction unmatched. Germline CDR1 and CDR2: SNHLY and FYNNEI. This CDR3 has 14 residues. CDR3 DNA: TGTGCCAGGAGACCGGGACAGGGCAATTCACCCCTCCACTTT. This translates into CARRPGQGNSPLHF.

CDR3 nucleotide sequence: TGTGCCAGTAGTATGCGCGGGTCTGGAAACACCATATATTTT. It specifies CASSMRGSGNTIYF. This chain connects TRBV19 to TRBJ1-3, with D hard to call. This CDR3 is 14 amino acids long. The V and J ends lost 3 bases and 1 base respectively, with 7 bases between them. Germline V lookup: CDR1 LNHDA, CDR2 SQIVND (reference sequence).

The chain employs TRBV28 and TRBJ1-6; no definite D call. The CDR3 spans 16 residues. Trimming stripped 4 bases from V and 7 bases from J, with 17 bases between. Germline CDR1 MDHEN, CDR2 SYDVKM. CDR3 residues: CASSSPRGRGNSPLHF. CDR3 DNA: TGTGCCAGCAGTTCCCCCCGAGGGAGAGGGAATTCACCCCTCCACTTT.

The CDR3 region is CASSLMGQTYEQYF. CDR3 coding DNA: TGTGCCAGCAGCTTAATGGGACAGACCTACGAGCAGTACTTC. This chain links TRBV7-8 with TRBJ2-7, with TRBD1 identical over 7 bases. Germline loops: CDR1 SGHVS, CDR2 FQNEAQ. The V gene end was trimmed by 2 bases and the J gene end by 2 bases; junction bases not matched to a gene: 3. The CDR3 has 14 amino acids.

This clone was observed a handful of times. The J gene is TRBJ2-5, the V gene TRBV5-4; 11 positions match TRBD2. The V segment lost 2 bases and the J segment 4 bases; nucleotides outside the gene matches: 4. Per germline, CDR1 SGHNT and CDR2 YYREEE (reference sequence). The CDR3 extends over 15 amino acids. As DNA, the CDR3 is TGTGCCAGCAGCTTTCGGCTAGCGGGGGGAGAGACCCAGTACTTC. It specifies CASSFRLAGGETQYF.

This chain links TRBV25-1 with TRBJ1-3; TRBD1 might be the D (6 bases). CDR1 is MGHDK, CDR2 SYGVNS, per germline. This CDR3 has 17 amino acids. Trimming stripped 8 bases from V and 2 bases from J, with 22 bases between. The chain's CDR3 is CASPKSGRGVPGNTIYF. Here the CDR3 DNA reads TGTGCCAGCCCGAAAAGCGGCAGGGGAGTCCCTGGAAACACCATATATTTT.

V is TRBV18 and J is TRBJ2-5; D remains unclear. CDR3 length: 13 residues. Germline values: CDR1 KGHSH, CDR2 LQKENI. Trimming removed 5 bases at V and 4 bases at J, with 11 bases between. CDR3: CASSMASAETQYF. The DNA for the CDR3 is TGTGCCAGCTCAATGGCGTCGGCAGAGACCCAGTACTTC.

This chain joins TRBV5-1 and TRBJ1-3, with unresolved D. Looked up from germline, CDR1 is SGHRS and CDR2 is YFSETQ. Trimming pared 2 bases from V and 0 bases from J, leaving 9 bases between. The CDR3 consists of 15 residues. The CDR3 bases are TGCGCCAGCAGCTTACTAACGGCCTCTGGAAACACCATATATTTT. This gives the protein CASSLLTASGNTIYF. Full variable domain (remainder filled in from reference TRBV5-1 and TRBJ1-3): KAGVTQTPRYLIKTRGQQVTLSCSPISGHRSVSWYQQTPGQGLQFLFEYFSETQRNKGNFPGRFSGRQFSNSRSEMNVSTLELGDSALYLCASSLLTASGNTIYFGEGSWLTVV.

This clone was seen once. The genes are TRBV19 and TRBJ1-2, with D unclear. CDR1 LNHDA and CDR2 SQIVND come from the germline V gene (reference sequence). V was cut by 3 bases and J by 8 bases, with 13 bases left in between. The CDR3 is 13 amino acids. Written as DNA, the CDR3 is TGTGCCAGTAGTATGGTCCGGGGTCCAGGCTACACCTTC. This gives the protein CASSMVRGPGYTF.

This chain links TRBV28 with TRBJ2-4, with TRBD2 identical over 8 bases. Germline CDR1 MDHEN, CDR2 SYDVKM. The CDR3 has 12 residues. V shed 4 bases and J 15 bases; nucleotides not matched to a gene: 8. The CDR3 is CASSSLRGGPYF. Written as DNA, the CDR3 is TGTGCCAGCAGTTCTCTTCGGGGGGGCCCGTACTTC.

The V and J genes are TRBV27 and TRBJ2-7; 9 positions match TRBD1. V shed 5 bases and J 0 bases; nucleotides not matched to a gene: 5. There are 15 residues in the CDR3. CDR1 and CDR2 (germline): MNHEY, SMNVEV (reference sequence). The CDR3 DNA reads TGTGCCAGCAGTAATACAGGGGGCCTCTCCTACGAGCAGTACTTC. Its protein is CASSNTGGLSYEQYF.

The chain carries TRBV5-4 and TRBJ1-2, with a weak D call TRBD1 (5 bases). Per the germline V gene, CDR1 is SGHNT and CDR2 is YYREEE (reference sequence). CDR3 length: 16 residues. V was trimmed by 0 bases and J by 4 bases, leaving 16 bases between them. The CDR3 DNA follows: TGTGCCAGCAGCTTGGCCCGGCAGGGAAGAGGCTATGGCTACACCTTC. It translates to CASSLARQGRGYGYTF.